This TCR beta chain appears in the sequencing data of a study of shared clonotypes between healthy human individuals. The study's findings and limits: Represented diversity (both genetic and exposure-history) was limited by the small number of donors.

This clone was counted a few times. The target antigen is unknown. It was 150 to 250 ng DNA, about 30,000 T cell genomes, that sorted-subset replicate PCRs used. Produced via immunoSEQ multiplex PCR; TCRdb's table is partial and in-frame only. The sample holds some 900,000 clones, about 80% seen once. V lost 8 bases to trimming and J lost 8 bases, with 13 bases between them. This CDR3 region has 13 residues. Germline V gene data show CDR1 as SGHVS and CDR2 as FNYEAQ. This rearrangement joins TRBV7-6 to TRBJ1-6, with a weak D call TRBD1 (5 bases). The TCR sequence derives from a man between 18 and 29 years old in good health. The sequencing sample was made of memory CD4+ T cells sorted from blood. Subset reported: CD45RA-negative fraction. CDR3 sequence reads: CASGDSLYSPLHF. As DNA, the CDR3 is TGTGCCAGCGGGGACTCCTTATATTCACCCCTCCACTTT.